This TCR beta chain was recorded in a study of cytomegalovirus exposure and HLA in healthy donors. Findings and limits, study-wide: Presence/absence analyses supposed approximately even sequencing depth among donors. A later analysis linked 15,000 to 20,000 TCR beta sequences to HLA alleles at 0.05 false discovery rate. There were approximately 150 TCR beta chains listed as cytomegalovirus-associated.

The donors comprised healthy bone marrow donors. This clone was seen more than once but under ten times. Its antigen is unknown. Germline V lookup: CDR1 MNHEY, CDR2 SMNVEV (reference sequence). The CDR3 covers 15 residues. V trimming: 4 bases; J trimming: 3 bases; junction bases outside the gene matches: 6. The study ran its PCR with 60 Vbeta and 13 Jbeta primers. Repertoires were generated with immunoSEQ multiplex PCR, while TCRdb's copy carries only in-frame clones and drops some. The sample gives 160,000 or so clones, about 77% of which show up once; around 1.3% is in the top ten. The clonotype comes from a woman aged 45-65 years in good health and CMV-seronegative. Sample: PBMCs. The chain joins TRBV27 to TRBJ1-1; 9 positions match TRBD1. In DNA, the CDR3 is TGTGCCAGCAGTTACCTAACAGGGGGCGACACTGAAGCTTTCTTT. Its protein product is CASSYLTGGDTEAFF.